One sample yielded the 16 T cell receptor beta chains listed below, sequenced in a study of cytomegalovirus exposure and HLA in healthy donors. PCR was performed using 60 Vbeta and 13 Jbeta primers. Data came from immunoSEQ multiplex PCR; TCRdb stores just in-frame clones and leaves some out. The table includes about 120,000 clones, roughly three quarters detected once. Source material: PBMCs. These receptors all stem from a middle-aged woman in good health and CMV-seropositive.

In nucleotides, the CDR3 is TGTGCCAGCTCACCCAGGGGAGGGGCCCATGGCTACACCTTC. Translated, it gives CASSPRGGAHGYTF. The V and J genes are TRBV18 and TRBJ1-2; TRBD1 might be the D (6 bases). The CDR3 runs to 14 residues. In germline, CDR1 is KGHSH, CDR2 LQKENI. Trimming left V 3 bases short and J 6 bases short, with 14 bases between.

The gene calls are TRBV5-6 and TRBJ1-4; D not certain. With 4 bases removed from V and 0 bases from J, the gap between germline ends came to 7 bases. From germline, CDR1 is SGHDT and CDR2 YYEEEE. The CDR3 is 14 residues long. In DNA form, the CDR3 reads TGTGCCAGCAGCACTGGAGCAACTAATGAAAAACTGTTTTTT. It codes for CASSTGATNEKLFF.

This clone was found a few times. The J gene is TRBJ1-1, the V gene TRBV7-9; D is perhaps TRBD1 (5 bases). The CDR3 runs 16 residues. Germline-derived CDR1 and CDR2 are SEHNR and FQNEAQ (reference sequence). Trimming removed 1 base at V and 3 bases at J, with 15 bases between. CDR3 bases: TGTGCCAGCAGCTTAGTGGGGGGTGGGAGGCACACTGAAGCTTTCTTT. This sequence encodes CASSLVGGGRHTEAFF.

The V and J genes are TRBV6-5 and TRBJ2-7; a possible D gene is TRBD2 (6 bases). Looked up from germline, CDR1 is MNHEY and CDR2 is SVGAGI. The CDR3 is 14 amino acids. Trimming stripped 0 bases from V and 5 bases from J, with 11 bases between. CDR3 protein: CASSYSGLRNEQYF. The CDR3 nucleotides are TGTGCCAGCAGTTACTCCGGACTAAGAAACGAGCAGTACTTC.

The CDR3 sequence: CASSFGQGQSYEQYF. CDR3 sequence (DNA): TGTGCCAGCAGCTTTGGACAGGGGCAGTCCTACGAGCAGTACTTC. The rearrangement joins TRBV27 to TRBJ2-7; 9 positions agree with TRBD1. From germline, CDR1 is MNHEY and CDR2 SMNVEV (reference sequence). With V trimmed by 6 bases and J by 1 base, 7 bases remained unmatched. This CDR3 has 15 residues.

The CDR3 is CASSLGSAAQHF. The CDR3 DNA is TGTGCCAGCAGCTTAGGAAGTGCAGCCCAGCATTTT. The chain recombines TRBV7-9 with TRBJ1-5, with D uncertain. V shed 1 base and J shed 11 bases, with 9 bases lying between them. Looked up from germline, CDR1 is SEHNR and CDR2 is FQNEAQ (reference sequence). CDR3 length: 12 amino acids.

The chain carries TRBV11-3 and TRBJ1-1; possible D gene TRBD1, 6 bases. V was pared by 5 bases and J by 5 bases, with 15 bases between. Germline-derived CDR1 and CDR2 are SGHNT and YENEEA. This CDR3 comprises 14 residues. CDR3 in amino acids: CASSLGHGRTEAFF. The CDR3 region has the DNA TGTGCCAGCAGCCTGGGACACGGGAGGACTGAAGCTTTCTTT.

Note on this clone: Mismatch with germline at one junction end may stem from a read error. The chain uses TRBV7-7 and TRBJ2-2; no clear D gene. The CDR3 runs 15 residues. The germline gives CDR1 SSHAT, CDR2 FNYEAQ (reference sequence). The CDR3 DNA sequence: TGTGCTAGCAGCTTATCTAACGGGAACACCGGGGAGCTGTTTTTT. Amino acids: CASSLSNGNTGELFF. Drawing the rest from reference TRBV7-7 and TRBJ2-2, the complete variable domain is GAGVSQSPRYKVTKRGQDVTLRCDPISSHATLYWYQQALGQGPEFLTYFNYEAQPDKSGLPSDRFSAERPEGSISTLTIQRTEQRDSAMYRCASSLSNGNTGELFFGEGSRLTVL.

V gene TRBV6-1 combines with J gene TRBJ2-3; D is unclear. Trimming pared 6 bases from V and 4 bases from J, leaving 5 bases between. There are 11 residues in the CDR3. Germline CDR1 MNHNS, CDR2 SASEGT. The CDR3 spells CASRVADTQYF. As DNA, the CDR3 is TGTGCCAGCAGGGTAGCAGATACGCAGTATTTT.

Only a few counts were recorded for this clone. This chain joins TRBV7-2 and TRBJ2-3, with 9 bases matching TRBD2. CDR3 length: 15 amino acids. The junction had 2 bases not matched to a gene; V was cut back by 0 bases and J by 4 bases. Germline V CDR1 and CDR2: SGHTA, FQGNSA. The CDR3 loop is CASSLAAGGADTQYF. CDR3 sequence (DNA): TGTGCCAGCAGCTTAGCAGCGGGGGGTGCAGATACGCAGTATTTT. Filled out from reference TRBV7-2 and TRBJ2-3, the complete variable domain reads GAGVSQSPSNKVTEKGKDVELRCDPISGHTALYWYRQSLGQGLEFLIYFQGNSAPDKSGLPSDRFSAERTGGSVSTLTIQRTQQEDSAVYLCASSLAAGGADTQYFGPGTRLTVL.

V gene TRBV2 combines with J gene TRBJ1-1; no clear D. V was cut by 1 base and J by 4 bases, with 10 bases left in between. Germline-derived CDR1 and CDR2 are SNHLY and FYNNEI. The CDR3 sequence is 14 residues long. The CDR3 bases are TGTGCCAGCAGTGAAGTTGAACAGATCACTGAAGCTTTCTTT. It yields the protein CASSEVEQITEAFF.

The rearrangement links TRBV14 to TRBJ2-1; D not certain. V gave up 4 bases and J gave up 2 bases, with 15 bases separating them. The CDR3 is made up of 16 amino acids. Germline assignment: CDR1 SGHDN and CDR2 FVKESK. The chain's CDR3 is CASSPVVGGAYNEQFF. The DNA for the CDR3 is TGTGCCAGCAGCCCGGTTGTAGGCGGAGCCTACAATGAGCAGTTCTTC.

The chain couples TRBV10-3 to TRBJ2-7; 8 nucleotides line up with TRBD2. The CDR3 extends over 14 amino acids. Germline lookup yields CDR1 ENHRY and CDR2 SYGVKD. V was pared by 7 bases and J by 5 bases, with 10 bases of the junction left unmatched. CDR3 protein: CAITSGAGGNEQYF. CDR3 DNA: TGTGCCATCACGTCCGGGGCGGGAGGCAACGAGCAGTACTTC.

Here the CDR3 reads CASSPMDRVSGNTIYF. CDR3 in DNA: TGTGCCAGCAGCCCGATGGACAGGGTCTCTGGAAACACCATATATTTT. The J gene is TRBJ1-3, the V gene TRBV7-9; 8 positions match TRBD1. The CDR3 extends over 16 amino acids. The V and J ends lost 5 bases and 0 bases, in that order; junction bases with no gene match: 6. Per germline, CDR1 SEHNR and CDR2 FQNEAQ (reference sequence).

The chain combines TRBV6-9 with TRBJ1-2; a possible D gene is TRBD1 (6 bases). The CDR3 is made up of 14 amino acids. V lost 6 bases and J lost 6, with 17 bases in between. Per germline, CDR1 MNHGY and CDR2 SVAAGI. CDR3 amino acids: CASRPTPDRDGYTF. DNA of the CDR3: TGTGCCAGCAGACCCACCCCGGACAGAGATGGCTACACCTTC.

The chain carries TRBV18 and TRBJ1-6; 7 bases line up with TRBD1. The CDR3 sequence is 15 residues long. Germline trimming cut 4 bases from V and 4 bases from J; bases unmatched to any gene: 4. Germline V gene sequence: CDR1 KGHSH, CDR2 LQKENI. The CDR3 DNA sequence: TGTGCCAGCTCACTAGGGACAGAGTATAATTCACCCCTCCACTTT. This sequence encodes CASSLGTEYNSPLHF.